Below, 3 T cell receptor beta chains from the same sample are listed, as sequenced in a study of beta chain features in type 1 diabetes. The sequenced template was cDNA made from the entire isolated RNA. Clones were sequenced by immunoSEQ multiplex PCR, and TCRdb holds only the in-frame ones, with some missing. The sample carries approximately 270,000 clones, around 15% recorded once. No cognate antigen is known for these TCRs. Study conclusions and caveats: Researchers report that Type 1 diabetes patients had moderately but significantly shorter TCRB CDR3s across all four CD4+ subsets.

Sample: naive CD4+ T cells from blood. These receptor sequences come from a man aged 25 to 40 with type 1 diabetes.

V gene TRBV6-5 combines with J gene TRBJ1-5, with TRBD1 matching 9 bases. V shed 5 bases and J 7 bases; nucleotides not matched to a gene: 6. The CDR3 totals 14 residues. From germline, CDR1 is MNHEY and CDR2 SVGAGI. CDR3 in amino acids: CASSRDRVQQPQHF. CDR3 DNA: TGTGCCAGCAGTCGGGACAGGGTCCAACAGCCCCAGCATTTT.

J is TRBJ1-2 and V is TRBV18, with no clear D. The CDR3 sequence is 15 residues long. V was trimmed by 3 bases and J by 4 bases, leaving 15 bases between them. The germline V gene encodes CDR1 KGHSH and CDR2 LQKENI. The CDR3 loop is CASSPKREGTYGYTF. CDR3 nucleotides: TGTGCCAGCTCACCCAAAAGGGAGGGTACCTATGGCTACACCTTC.

The chain combines TRBV28 with TRBJ2-5; TRBD2 aligns across 10 bases. Germline CDR1 MDHEN, CDR2 SYDVKM. V gave up 7 bases and J gave up 4 bases; unmatched junction bases: 9. This CDR3 region has 15 residues. CDR3 nucleotides: TGTGCCAGCACCTGGACTAGCGGAGGGGGAGAGACCCAGTACTTC. This gives the protein CASTWTSGGGETQYF.